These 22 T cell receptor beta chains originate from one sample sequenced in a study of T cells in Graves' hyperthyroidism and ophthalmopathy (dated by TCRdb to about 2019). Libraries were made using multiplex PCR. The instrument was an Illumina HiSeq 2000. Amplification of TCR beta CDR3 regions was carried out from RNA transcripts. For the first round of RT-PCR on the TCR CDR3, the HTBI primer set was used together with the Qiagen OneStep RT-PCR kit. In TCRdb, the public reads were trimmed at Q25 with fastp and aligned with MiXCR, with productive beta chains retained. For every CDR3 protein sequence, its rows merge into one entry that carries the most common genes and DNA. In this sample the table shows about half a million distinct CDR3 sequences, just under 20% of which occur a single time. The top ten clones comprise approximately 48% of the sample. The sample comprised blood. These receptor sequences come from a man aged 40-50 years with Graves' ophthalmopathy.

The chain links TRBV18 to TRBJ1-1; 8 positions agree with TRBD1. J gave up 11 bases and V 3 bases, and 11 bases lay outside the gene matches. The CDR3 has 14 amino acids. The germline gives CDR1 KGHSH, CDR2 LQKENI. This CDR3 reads CASSPRTGRFMAFF. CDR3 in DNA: TGTGCCAGCTCACCCCGGACAGGGCGCTTTATGGCTTTCTTT.

The CDR3 nucleotides read TGCGCCAGCAGCGCGTACACAGGGGCGCGTAGTCAGCCCCAGCATTTT. Its protein product is CASSAYTGARSQPQHF. The chain joins TRBV4-3 to TRBJ1-5; 7 bases match TRBD1. V lost 5 bases, J lost 6 bases, and 13 bases stayed unmatched. CDR1 is LGHNA, CDR2 YSLEER, per germline. The CDR3 has 16 amino acids.

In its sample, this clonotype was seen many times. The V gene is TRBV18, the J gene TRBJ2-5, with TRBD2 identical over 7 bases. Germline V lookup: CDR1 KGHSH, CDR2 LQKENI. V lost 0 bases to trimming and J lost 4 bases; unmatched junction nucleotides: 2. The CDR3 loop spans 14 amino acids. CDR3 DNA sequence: TGTGCCAGCTCACCACCCGGACTAGGAGAGACCCAGTACTTC. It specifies CASSPPGLGETQYF.

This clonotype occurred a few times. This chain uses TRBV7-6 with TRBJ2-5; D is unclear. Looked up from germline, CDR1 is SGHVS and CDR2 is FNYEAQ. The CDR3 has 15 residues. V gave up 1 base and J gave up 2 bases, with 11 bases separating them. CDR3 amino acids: CASSLGIGVQETQYF. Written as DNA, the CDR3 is TGTGCCAGCAGCTTAGGTATTGGGGTTCAAGAGACCCAGTACTTC.

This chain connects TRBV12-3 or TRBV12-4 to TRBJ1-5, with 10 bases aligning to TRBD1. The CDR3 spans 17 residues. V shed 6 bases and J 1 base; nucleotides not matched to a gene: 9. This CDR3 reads CASRTGTGVTSNQPQHF. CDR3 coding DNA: TGTGCCAGCAGAACCGGGACAGGGGTCACGAGCAATCAGCCCCAGCATTTT.

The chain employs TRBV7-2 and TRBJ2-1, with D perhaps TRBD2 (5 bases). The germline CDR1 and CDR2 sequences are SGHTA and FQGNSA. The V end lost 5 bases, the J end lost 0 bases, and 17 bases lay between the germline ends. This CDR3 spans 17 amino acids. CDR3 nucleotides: TGTGCCAGCAGCCCCAGAACCCCGGGAAGCTCCTACAATGAGCAGTTCTTC. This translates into CASSPRTPGSSYNEQFF.

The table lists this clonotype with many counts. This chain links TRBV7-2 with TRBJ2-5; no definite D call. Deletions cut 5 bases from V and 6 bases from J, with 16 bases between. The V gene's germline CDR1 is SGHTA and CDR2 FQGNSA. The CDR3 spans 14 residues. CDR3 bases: TGTGCCAGCAGCCCGGCGGCATACGAAAAGACCCAGTACTTC. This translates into CASSPAAYEKTQYF.

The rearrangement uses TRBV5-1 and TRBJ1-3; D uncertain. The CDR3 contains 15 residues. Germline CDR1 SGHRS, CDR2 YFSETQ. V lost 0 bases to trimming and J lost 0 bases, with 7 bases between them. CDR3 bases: TGCGCCAGCAGCTTGGAAACCCACTCTGGAAACACCATATATTTT. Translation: CASSLETHSGNTIYF.

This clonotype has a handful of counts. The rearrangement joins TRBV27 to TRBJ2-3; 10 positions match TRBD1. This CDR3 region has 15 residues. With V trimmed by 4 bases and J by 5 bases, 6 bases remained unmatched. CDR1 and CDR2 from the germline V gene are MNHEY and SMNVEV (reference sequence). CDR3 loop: CASSSRQGAGDTQYF. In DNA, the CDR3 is TGTGCCAGCAGTTCGCGACAGGGGGCAGGAGATACGCAGTATTTT.

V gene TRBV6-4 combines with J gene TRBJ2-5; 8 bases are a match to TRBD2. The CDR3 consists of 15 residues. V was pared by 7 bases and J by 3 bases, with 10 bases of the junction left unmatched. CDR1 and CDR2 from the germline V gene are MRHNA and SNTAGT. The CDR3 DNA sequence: TGTGCCAGCAAACCGGGACTAGGGTATAAAGAGACCCAGTACTTC. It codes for CASKPGLGYKETQYF.

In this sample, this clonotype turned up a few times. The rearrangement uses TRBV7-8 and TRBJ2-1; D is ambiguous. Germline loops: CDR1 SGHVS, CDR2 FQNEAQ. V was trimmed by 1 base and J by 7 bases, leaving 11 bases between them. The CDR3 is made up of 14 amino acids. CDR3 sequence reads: CASSLVLTLNEQFF. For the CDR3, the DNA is TGTGCCAGCAGCTTAGTCTTGACTTTGAATGAGCAGTTCTTC.

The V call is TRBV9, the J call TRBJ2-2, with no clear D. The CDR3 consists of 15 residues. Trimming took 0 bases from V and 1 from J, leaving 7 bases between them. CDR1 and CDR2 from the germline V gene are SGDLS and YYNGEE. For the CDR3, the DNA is TGTGCCAGCAGCGTAGGGTGGGGGAACACCGGGGAGCTGTTTTTT. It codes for CASSVGWGNTGELFF.

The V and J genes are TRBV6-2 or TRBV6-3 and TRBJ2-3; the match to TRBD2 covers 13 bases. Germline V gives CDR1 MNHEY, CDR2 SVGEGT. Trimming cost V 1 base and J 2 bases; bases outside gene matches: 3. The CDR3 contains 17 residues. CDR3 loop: CASSYWTSGGNTDTQYF. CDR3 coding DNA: TGTGCCAGCAGTTACTGGACTAGCGGGGGCAACACAGATACGCAGTATTTT.

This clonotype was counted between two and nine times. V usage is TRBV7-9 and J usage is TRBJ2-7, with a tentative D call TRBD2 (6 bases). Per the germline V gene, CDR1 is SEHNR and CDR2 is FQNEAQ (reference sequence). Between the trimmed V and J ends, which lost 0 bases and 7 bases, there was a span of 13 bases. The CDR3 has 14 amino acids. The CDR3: CASSLASLREEQYF. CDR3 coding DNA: TGTGCCAGCAGCTTAGCGTCATTGCGGGAAGAGCAGTACTTC.

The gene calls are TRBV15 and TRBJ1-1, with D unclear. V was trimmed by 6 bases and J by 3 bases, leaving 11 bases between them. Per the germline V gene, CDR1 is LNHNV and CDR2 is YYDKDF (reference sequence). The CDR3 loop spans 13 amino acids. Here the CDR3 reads CATRSWPYTEAFF. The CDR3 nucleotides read TGTGCCACCAGAAGCTGGCCTTACACTGAAGCTTTCTTT.

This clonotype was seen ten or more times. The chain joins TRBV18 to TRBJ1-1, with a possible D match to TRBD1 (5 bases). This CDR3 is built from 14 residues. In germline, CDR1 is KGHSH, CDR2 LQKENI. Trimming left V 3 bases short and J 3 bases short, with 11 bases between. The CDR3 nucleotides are TGTGCCAGCTCACCGATGACAGAATACACTGAAGCTTTCTTT. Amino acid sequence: CASSPMTEYTEAFF.

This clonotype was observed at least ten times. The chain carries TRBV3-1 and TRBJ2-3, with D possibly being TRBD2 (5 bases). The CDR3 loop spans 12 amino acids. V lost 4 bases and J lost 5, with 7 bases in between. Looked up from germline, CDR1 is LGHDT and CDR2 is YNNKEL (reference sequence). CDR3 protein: CASSRRIDTQYF. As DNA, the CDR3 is TGTGCCAGCAGCCGGAGGATAGATACGCAGTATTTT.

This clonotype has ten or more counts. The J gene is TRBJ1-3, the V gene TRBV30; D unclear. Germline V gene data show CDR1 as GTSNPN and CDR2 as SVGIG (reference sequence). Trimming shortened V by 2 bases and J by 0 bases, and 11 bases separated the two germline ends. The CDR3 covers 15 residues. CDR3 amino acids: CAWSYQSLSGNTIYF. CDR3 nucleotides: TGTGCCTGGAGTTACCAGAGCCTCTCTGGAAACACCATATATTTT.

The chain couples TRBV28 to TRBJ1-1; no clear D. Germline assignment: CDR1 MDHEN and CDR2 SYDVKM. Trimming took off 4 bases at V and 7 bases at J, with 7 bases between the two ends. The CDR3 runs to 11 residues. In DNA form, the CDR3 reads TGTGCCAGCAGTTGGGAGGGTGAAGCTTTCTTT. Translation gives CASSWEGEAFF.

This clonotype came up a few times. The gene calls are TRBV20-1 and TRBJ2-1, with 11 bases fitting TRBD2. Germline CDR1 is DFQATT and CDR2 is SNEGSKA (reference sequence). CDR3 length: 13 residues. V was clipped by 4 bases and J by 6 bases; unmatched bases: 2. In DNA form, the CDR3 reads TGCAGTGCTACTAGCGGGGGGATCAATGAGCAGTTCTTC. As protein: CSATSGGINEQFF.

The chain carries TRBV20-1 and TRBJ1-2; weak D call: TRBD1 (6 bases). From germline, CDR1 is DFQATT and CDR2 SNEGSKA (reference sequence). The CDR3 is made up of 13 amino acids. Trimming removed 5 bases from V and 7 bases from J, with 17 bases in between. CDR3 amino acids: CSAGRTGLGGYTF. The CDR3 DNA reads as TGCAGTGCTGGCCGCACAGGGCTTGGTGGCTACACCTTC.

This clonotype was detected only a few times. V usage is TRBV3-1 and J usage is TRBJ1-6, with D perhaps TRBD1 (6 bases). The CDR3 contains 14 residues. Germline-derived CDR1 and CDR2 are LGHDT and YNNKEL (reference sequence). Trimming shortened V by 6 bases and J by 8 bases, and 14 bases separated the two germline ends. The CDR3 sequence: CASSRDIADSPLHF. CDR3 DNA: TGTGCCAGCAGTCGGGACATCGCCGATTCACCCCTCCACTTT.